This T cell receptor beta chain was recorded in a study of cytomegalovirus exposure and HLA in healthy donors. General study points: Serostatus for CMV was the only available immune exposure information. Later analysis identified a missense DCLRE1C variant that was linked to TCR beta V- and J-gene trimming.

A remark on this clone: Its antigen is unidentified.

PCR amplification relied on 60 Vbeta primers (plus 13 Jbeta primers). Sequencing was performed with immunoSEQ multiplex PCR; in TCRdb, only in-frame clones are kept and a portion is missing. The data hold under 130,000 clones, with 78% observed a single time. V was trimmed by 3 bases and J by 6 bases, leaving 6 bases between them. The CDR3 contains 11 residues. The germline V gene has CDR1 SGHNT and CDR2 YYREEE (reference sequence). The chain recombines TRBV5-4 with TRBJ1-1, with D possibly being TRBD1 (5 bases). Sequenced: PBMCs. The TCR was taken from a male donor in good health and CMV-seronegative. CDR3: CASSWGAEAFF. CDR3 in DNA: TGTGCCAGCAGCTGGGGGGCTGAAGCTTTCTTT.